A selection of T cell receptor beta chains follows, all from one sample in a study of response to subunit inactivated influenza vaccine. TCRdb processed the RT-PCR reads anew with MiXCR; each CDR3 protein has one entry. Among about 780,000 distinct CDR3 sequences, approximately 17% were seen once, and the ten largest hold approximately 10%. The source material was PBMCs from blood, sampled around 5 days after vaccination. The receptors were gathered from a man aged 50-60 years who received an inactivated influenza vaccine. Both conserved end residues are part of each CDR3. Each record gives: V gene, clone size, CDR3 protein. Size is omitted from some rows. Given values are once, few, many or a class for expanded clones.

v_call: TRBV6-5; clone_size: .; cdr3_aa: CASSYFRRGGYTF
v_call: TRBV12-3/TRBV12-4; clone_size: .; cdr3_aa: CATSGGGAGELFF
v_call: TRBV20-1; clone_size: few; cdr3_aa: CSARTGGVNTGELFF
v_call: TRBV10-3; clone_size: many; cdr3_aa: CAISESNIYSPLHF
v_call: TRBV20-1; clone_size: few; cdr3_aa: CSARTTGLSYNEQFF
v_call: TRBV6-5; clone_size: few; cdr3_aa: CASSYSSLGNQPQHF
v_call: TRBV20-1; clone_size: few; cdr3_aa: CSASSSAYGHEQYF
v_call: TRBV4-2; clone_size: .; cdr3_aa: CASSAQGVQAEQYF
v_call: TRBV28; clone_size: .; cdr3_aa: CASSPRAPASYEQYF
v_call: TRBV4-1; clone_size: few; cdr3_aa: CASSHSFGTGQETQYF
v_call: TRBV15; clone_size: few; cdr3_aa: CATSARGPDNSPLHF
v_call: TRBV7-8; clone_size: many; cdr3_aa: CASSLVAGNEQFF
v_call: TRBV6-2/TRBV6-3; clone_size: once; cdr3_aa: CASSSELRGRAFF
v_call: TRBV20-1; clone_size: .; cdr3_aa: CSAPDRGRSYEQYF
v_call: TRBV20-1; clone_size: .; cdr3_aa: CSARGDTFYYEQYF
v_call: TRBV24-1; clone_size: few; cdr3_aa: CATRAGVDNEQFF